The rows below give T cell receptor beta chains drawn from one sample of a study of T cell responses to AZD1222 COVID-19 vaccine. The table came from immunoSEQ multiplex PCR; TCRdb's copy has only in-frame clones and leaves some out. This sample has approximately 130,000 clones, with approximately 90% found just once. The sample here was peripheral blood, taken 28 days after the second AZD1222 dose. These receptors all stem from an adult who received the AZD1222 COVID-19 vaccine. Each CDR3 is given with its conserved first and last residue. The order of the fields is D gene, V gene, clone size, J gene, CDR3 protein, CDR3 DNA. The D gene is left open where the match is weak. Some rows mark clone size as missing; the rest say once, few, many or name a class of expanded clone.

D: -
V: TRBV27
size: once
J: TRBJ1-4
CDR3: CASSLSTGATNEKLFF
DNA: TGTGCCAGCAGTTTATCAACCGGCGCAACTAATGAAAAACTGTTTTTT

D: -
V: TRBV19
size: -
J: TRBJ1-2
CDR3: CASSPQGMYGYTF
DNA: TGTGCCAGTTCCCCGCAGGGGATGTATGGCTACACCTTC

D: -
V: TRBV25-1
size: -
J: TRBJ2-3
CDR3: CASSKSLGASTDTQYF
DNA: TGTGCCAGCAGTAAGTCCCTAGGGGCTAGCACAGATACGCAGTATTTT

D: -
V: TRBV28
size: -
J: TRBJ1-1
CDR3: CASSLFGAVGNTEAFF
DNA: TGTGCCAGCAGTTTATTTGGGGCAGTAGGGAACACTGAAGCTTTCTTT

D: -
V: TRBV15
size: -
J: TRBJ1-4
CDR3: CATSNPLNEKLFF
DNA: TGTGCCACCAGCAACCCCCTTAATGAAAAACTGTTTTTT

D: -
V: TRBV24-1
size: -
J: TRBJ2-2
CDR3: CATSAPGWNTGELFF
DNA: TGTGCCACCAGCGCCCCGGGGTGGAACACCGGGGAGCTGTTTTTT

D: -
V: TRBV18
size: -
J: TRBJ2-4
CDR3: CASSPQGSGNIQYF
DNA: TGTGCCAGCTCACCACAGGGGTCAGGAAACATTCAGTACTTC

D: TRBD1
V: TRBV6-5
size: -
J: TRBJ1-2
CDR3: CASSLQGRYGYTF
DNA: TGTGCCAGCAGCCTACAGGGGAGATATGGCTACACCTTC

D: TRBD1
V: TRBV5-1
size: -
J: TRBJ1-1
CDR3: CASSLRTGFMNTEAFF
DNA: TGCGCCAGCAGTCTCCGGACAGGCTTTATGAACACTGAAGCTTTCTTT

D: TRBD2
V: TRBV6-5
size: -
J: TRBJ2-3
CDR3: CASSYSRRGGTDTQYF
DNA: TGTGCCAGCAGTTACTCGAGGCGGGGGGGGACAGATACGCAGTATTTT

D: -
V: TRBV18
size: -
J: TRBJ1-4
CDR3: CASSPLKGRTNEKLFF
DNA: TGTGCCAGCTCACCATTAAAAGGCAGAACTAATGAAAAACTGTTTTTT

D: -
V: TRBV11-2
size: -
J: TRBJ2-2
CDR3: CASSLVRAATGELFF
DNA: TGTGCCAGCAGCTTAGTAAGGGCGGCCACCGGGGAGCTGTTTTTT

D: -
V: TRBV7-2
size: -
J: TRBJ2-3
CDR3: CASSLEWAGETDTQYF
DNA: TGTGCCAGCAGCTTAGAATGGGCCGGGGAGACAGATACGCAGTATTTT

D: -
V: TRBV7-2
size: -
J: TRBJ2-7
CDR3: CASSLAGTQYEQYF
DNA: TGTGCCAGCAGCTTAGCGGGGACACAATACGAGCAGTACTTC

D: -
V: TRBV5-4
size: -
J: TRBJ1-2
CDR3: CASSLGSSRLYTF
DNA: TGTGCCAGCAGCTTAGGGTCCTCGAGGCTCTACACCTTC

D: -
V: TRBV5-8
size: once
J: TRBJ1-6
CDR3: CASSFAQPNLPLHF
DNA: TGTGCCAGCAGCTTCGCTCAACCCAACCTACCCCTCCACTTT

D: TRBD1
V: TRBV5-1
size: -
J: TRBJ1-2
CDR3: CASRSRLEGALHYGYTF
DNA: TGCGCCAGCAGATCTCGGTTAGAGGGGGCGCTTCACTATGGCTACACCTTC

D: TRBD1
V: TRBV6-5
size: -
J: TRBJ1-4
CDR3: CASRSGTGTNEKLFF
DNA: TGTGCCAGCAGGAGCGGGACAGGGACCAATGAAAAACTGTTTTTT

D: TRBD1
V: TRBV7-2
size: -
J: TRBJ1-2
CDR3: CASSLVGGQGAVGYTF
DNA: TGTGCCAGCAGCTTAGTTGGGGGACAGGGGGCGGTGGGCTACACCTTC

D: TRBD1
V: TRBV6-5
size: -
J: TRBJ2-7
CDR3: CASRRDRNTGEQYF
DNA: TGTGCCAGCAGGAGGGACAGGAACACGGGGGAGCAGTACTTC

D: -
V: TRBV30
size: -
J: TRBJ1-2
CDR3: CAWSAQGTYGYTF
DNA: TGTGCCTGGAGTGCCCAGGGTACCTATGGCTACACCTTC

D: -
V: TRBV9
size: -
J: TRBJ1-2
CDR3: CASSVGDSFNYGYTF
DNA: TGTGCCAGCAGCGTAGGGGATTCCTTTAACTATGGCTACACCTTC

D: -
V: TRBV3-1/TRBV3-2
size: -
J: TRBJ1-2
CDR3: CASSLPGGGYTF
DNA: TGTGCCAGCAGCCTCCCCGGGGGGGGCTACACCTTC

D: -
V: TRBV29-1
size: -
J: TRBJ2-7
CDR3: CSVGEGAYYEQYF
DNA: TGCAGCGTCGGGGAGGGGGCCTACTACGAGCAGTACTTC

D: -
V: TRBV5-1
size: -
J: TRBJ1-3
CDR3: CASSLGLFSGNTIYF
DNA: TGCGCCAGCAGCTTAGGGCTTTTCTCTGGAAACACCATATATTTT

D: -
V: TRBV28
size: -
J: TRBJ2-3
CDR3: CASSPAGTTDTQYF
DNA: TGTGCCAGCAGTCCGGCCGGGACAACCGATACGCAGTATTTT

D: -
V: TRBV28
size: -
J: TRBJ1-4
CDR3: CASSLGKGGLGEKLFF
DNA: TGTGCCAGCAGTTTAGGGAAAGGGGGATTAGGTGAAAAACTGTTTTTT

D: TRBD1
V: TRBV7-9
size: once
J: TRBJ1-5
CDR3: CASSSSQSRATGFNQPQHF
DNA: TGTGCCAGCAGCTCAAGCCAATCACGGGCGACAGGGTTTAATCAGCCCCAGCATTTT

D: TRBD1
V: TRBV7-8
size: -
J: TRBJ2-1
CDR3: CASSLATGTGSSDEQFF
DNA: TGTGCCAGCAGCTTAGCCACCGGGACAGGGTCCTCCGATGAGCAGTTCTTC

D: TRBD2
V: TRBV5-4
size: -
J: TRBJ2-7
CDR3: CASSVVGGEQYF
DNA: TGTGCCAGCAGCGTCGTCGGGGGGGAGCAGTACTTC

D: -
V: TRBV4-3
size: once
J: TRBJ2-2
CDR3: CASSRDSANTGELFF
DNA: TGCGCCAGCAGCCGTGACTCTGCGAACACCGGGGAGCTGTTTTTT

D: -
V: TRBV18
size: -
J: TRBJ2-5
CDR3: CASSPGLQETQYF
DNA: TGTGCCAGCTCACCGGGGCTTCAAGAGACCCAGTACTTC

D: -
V: TRBV6-6
size: -
J: TRBJ2-7
CDR3: CASSYSAYEQYF
DNA: TGTGCCAGCAGTTACTCCGCCTACGAGCAGTACTTC

D: -
V: TRBV25-1
size: -
J: TRBJ1-2
CDR3: CASSLSGAQHGYTF
DNA: TGTGCCAGCAGCCTATCGGGGGCCCAGCATGGCTACACCTTC

D: -
V: TRBV6-6
size: -
J: TRBJ1-6
CDR3: CASTMGTGGSPLHF
DNA: TGTGCCAGCACCATGGGGACGGGCGGTTCACCCCTCCACTTT

D: -
V: TRBV9
size: -
J: TRBJ1-6
CDR3: CASSARASSYNSPLHF
DNA: TGTGCCAGCAGCGCCAGGGCTTCCTCCTATAATTCACCCCTCCACTTT

D: TRBD2
V: TRBV6-5
size: once
J: TRBJ2-3
CDR3: CASEQRGVDTQYF
DNA: TGTGCCAGCGAACAGCGGGGGGTGGATACGCAGTATTTT

D: -
V: TRBV19
size: -
J: TRBJ1-1
CDR3: CASSIVRGEAFF
DNA: TGTGCCAGTAGTATAGTCCGGGGCGAAGCTTTCTTT

D: -
V: TRBV7-7
size: -
J: TRBJ1-2
CDR3: CASSLPLGHNNYYGYTF
DNA: TGTGCTAGCAGCTTACCTCTGGGACATAATAATTACTATGGCTACACCTTC

D: -
V: TRBV11-2
size: -
J: TRBJ1-2
CDR3: CASSLAGPRGGYTF
DNA: TGTGCCAGCAGCCTGGCGGGACCGCGTGGAGGCTACACCTTC

D: -
V: TRBV19
size: -
J: TRBJ1-5
CDR3: CASDLGGYSNQPQHF
DNA: TGTGCCAGCGACCTAGGGGGGTATAGCAATCAGCCCCAGCATTTT

D: TRBD2
V: TRBV6-4
size: -
J: TRBJ2-1
CDR3: CASSDGGGGNEQFF
DNA: TGTGCCAGCAGTGACGGCGGGGGGGGCAATGAGCAGTTCTTC

D: -
V: TRBV5-1
size: -
J: TRBJ1-6
CDR3: CASSLSGSSSYNSPLHF
DNA: TGCGCCAGCAGCTTGTCAGGGTCAAGCTCCTATAATTCACCCCTCCACTTT

D: TRBD1
V: TRBV7-2
size: -
J: TRBJ2-4
CDR3: CASSRDRGDIQYF
DNA: TGTGCCAGCAGCCGGGACAGGGGTGACATTCAGTACTTC